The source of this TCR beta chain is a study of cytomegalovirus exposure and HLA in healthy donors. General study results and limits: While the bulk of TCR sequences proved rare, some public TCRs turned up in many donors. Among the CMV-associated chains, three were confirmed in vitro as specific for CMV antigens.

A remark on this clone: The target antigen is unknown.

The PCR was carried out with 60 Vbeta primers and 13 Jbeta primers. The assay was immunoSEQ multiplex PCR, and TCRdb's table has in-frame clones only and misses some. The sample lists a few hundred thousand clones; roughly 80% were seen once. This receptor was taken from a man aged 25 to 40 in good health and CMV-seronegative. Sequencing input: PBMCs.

The CDR3 bases are TGTGCCAGCAGCGTAGGGTCAGGGGACGCGTACAATGAGCAGTTCTTC. Residues: CASSVGSGDAYNEQFF. The chain combines TRBV9 with TRBJ2-1; D is perhaps TRBD1 (6 bases). Germline V lookup: CDR1 SGDLS, CDR2 YYNGEE. This CDR3 contains 16 residues. V was cut by 0 bases and J by 4 bases, with 14 bases left in between.